One TCR beta chain is described in this entry. The antigen is not known. This sample stems from a study of T cell responses to AZD1222 COVID-19 vaccine. Whole-study findings and limits: Increases in Spike-specific TCR breadth and depth were seen after two AZD1222 doses. Repertoires were collected only later (after the peak T cell response had occurred). Variant regions that are unmutated are reportedly the target of nearly half of spike-specific TCRs.

Profiled with immunoSEQ multiplex PCR; TCRdb holds only in-frame clones, not every one. The data hold 130,000 or so clones, with more than 85% observed a single time. The clonotype originates from an adult in good health. This material consisted of peripheral blood, taken on day 0 of AZD1222 vaccination.

The CDR3 nucleotides read TGTGCCTGGAGGTCTTTGACAGGGGTCTACGAGCAGTACTTC. It is translated as CAWRSLTGVYEQYF. V gene TRBV30 combines with J gene TRBJ2-7; 8 positions match TRBD1. Germline trimming cut 3 bases from V and 3 bases from J; bases unmatched to any gene: 7. Germline V lookup: CDR1 GTSNPN, CDR2 SVGIG (reference sequence). The CDR3 is 14 amino acids.